This record covers a single T cell receptor (beta chain). Its antigen is as yet unknown. Sequenced by immunoSEQ multiplex PCR; TCRdb stores in-frame clones only, minus some. Among approximately 2.4 million clones listed, roughly 95% were seen once. V dropped 4 bases and J dropped 11; count of bases not matched to a gene: 7. CDR1 is KGHSH and CDR2 is LQKENI in the germline V gene. This CDR3 is 13 amino acids long. The data are from a study of shared clonotypes between healthy human individuals. Study observations and caveats: Generally, naive subsets came out with larger estimated richness than memory subsets. Between a few donors, naive CD4 clonotypes were shared at a level of approximately 5%.

This TCR was recovered from a young man in good health. Sequences were obtained from naive CD4+ T cells sorted from blood. Subset denoted: CD45RA+ positively selected. The V call is TRBV18, the J call TRBJ1-5; 8 positions agree with TRBD1. For the CDR3, the DNA is TGTGCCAGCTCACGGGGACAGGTGGAAGCCCAGCATTTT. Protein: CASSRGQVEAQHF.